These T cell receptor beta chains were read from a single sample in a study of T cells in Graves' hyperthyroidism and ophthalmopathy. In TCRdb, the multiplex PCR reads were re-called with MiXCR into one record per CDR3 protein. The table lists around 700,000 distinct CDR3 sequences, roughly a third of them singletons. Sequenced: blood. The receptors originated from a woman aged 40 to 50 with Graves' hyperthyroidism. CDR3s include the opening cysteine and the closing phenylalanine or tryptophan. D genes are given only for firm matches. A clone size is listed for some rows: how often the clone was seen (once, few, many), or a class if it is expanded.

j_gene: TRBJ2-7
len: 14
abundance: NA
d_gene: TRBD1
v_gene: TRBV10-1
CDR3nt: TGCGCCAGCAGTGTTGACAGGGGGCGTCACGAGCAGTACTTC
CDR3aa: CASSVDRGRHEQYF

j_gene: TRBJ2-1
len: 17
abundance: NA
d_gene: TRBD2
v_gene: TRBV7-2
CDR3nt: TGTGCCAGCAGCCGCTCTCCGGGTAGCGGGAACAACAATGAGCAGTTCTTC
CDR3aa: CASSRSPGSGNNNEQFF

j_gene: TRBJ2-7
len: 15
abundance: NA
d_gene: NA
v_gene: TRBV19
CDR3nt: TGTGCCAGTAGTATGGTGTCTATCTACGGGCACGAGCAGTACTTC
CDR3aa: CASSMVSIYGHEQYF

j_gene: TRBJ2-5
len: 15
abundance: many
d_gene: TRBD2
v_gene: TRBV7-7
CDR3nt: TGTGCTAGCAGCTTTAGCGGGGGGGTTCAAGAGACCCAGTACTTC
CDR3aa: CASSFSGGVQETQYF

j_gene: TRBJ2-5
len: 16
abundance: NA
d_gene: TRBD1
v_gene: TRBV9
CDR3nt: TGTGCCAGCTCACGAGGAAGACAGGGAACAGGAGAGACCCAGTACTTC
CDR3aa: CASSRGRQGTGETQYF

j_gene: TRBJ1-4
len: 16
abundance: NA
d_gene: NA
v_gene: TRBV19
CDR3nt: TGTGCCAGTAGTCTTCTGCCAGGGGAGTTGGGAGAAAAACTGTTTTTT
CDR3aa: CASSLLPGELGEKLFF

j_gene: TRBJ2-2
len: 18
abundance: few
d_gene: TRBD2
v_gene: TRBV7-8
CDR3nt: TGTGCCAGCAGCCACGTACTAGCGGGAGTTGGTAACACCGGGGAGCTGTTTTTT
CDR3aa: CASSHVLAGVGNTGELFF

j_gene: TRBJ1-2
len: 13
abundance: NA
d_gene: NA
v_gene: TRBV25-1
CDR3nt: TGTGCCTGGAGATTCGGGAGGAACTATGGCTACACCTTC
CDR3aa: CAWRFGRNYGYTF

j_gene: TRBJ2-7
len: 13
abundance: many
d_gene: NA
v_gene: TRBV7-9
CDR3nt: TGTGCCAGCAGCTTCGACCCGTCCAACGAGCAGTACTTC
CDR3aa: CASSFDPSNEQYF

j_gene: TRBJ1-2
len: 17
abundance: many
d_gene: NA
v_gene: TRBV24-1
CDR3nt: TGTGCCACCAGTGATTTGGGGCAGGGGAAGTCAGGATATGGCTACACCTTC
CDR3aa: CATSDLGQGKSGYGYTF

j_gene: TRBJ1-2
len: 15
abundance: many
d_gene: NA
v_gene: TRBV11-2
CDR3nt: TGTGCCAGCAGCTCCGCCGCCCTGGGAGTATATGGCTACACCTTC
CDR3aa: CASSSAALGVYGYTF

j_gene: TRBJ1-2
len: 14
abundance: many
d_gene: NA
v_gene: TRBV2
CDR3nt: TGTGCCAGCATCCTGGAGACTGGGGACTATGGCTACACCTTC
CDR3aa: CASILETGDYGYTF

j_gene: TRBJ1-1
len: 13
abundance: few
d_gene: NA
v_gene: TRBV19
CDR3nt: TGTGCCACCAAAACAGGGCCGAACACTGAAGCTTTCTTT
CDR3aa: CATKTGPNTEAFF

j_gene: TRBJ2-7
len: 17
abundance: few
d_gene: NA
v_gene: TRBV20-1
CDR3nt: TGCAGTGCTAGACGCCCCCCCTGGAAACAGGACCCCTACGAGCAGTACTTC
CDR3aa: CSARRPPWKQDPYEQYF

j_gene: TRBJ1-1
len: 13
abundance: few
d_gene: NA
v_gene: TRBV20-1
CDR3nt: TGCAGTGCCCCGCTGGTGGGTTACACTGAAGCTTTCTTT
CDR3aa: CSAPLVGYTEAFF

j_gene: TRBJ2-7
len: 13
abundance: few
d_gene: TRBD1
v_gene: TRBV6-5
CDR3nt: TGTGCCAGCATGCTTCAGGGGGCTTTTGAGCAGTACTTC
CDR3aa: CASMLQGAFEQYF

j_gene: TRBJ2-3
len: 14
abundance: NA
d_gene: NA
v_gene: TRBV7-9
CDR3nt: TGTGCCAGCAGCTACGCTGACCCCACAGATACGCAGTATTTT
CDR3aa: CASSYADPTDTQYF

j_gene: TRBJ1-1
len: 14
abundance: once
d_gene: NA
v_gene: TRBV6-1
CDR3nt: TGTGCCAGCCGACGGGACACCTTGAACACTGAAGCTTTCTTT
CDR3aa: CASRRDTLNTEAFF

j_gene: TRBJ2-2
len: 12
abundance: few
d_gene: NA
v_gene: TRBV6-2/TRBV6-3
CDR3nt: TGTGCCAGCAGTTATCCGGTCGGGGAGCTGTTTTTT
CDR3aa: CASSYPVGELFF

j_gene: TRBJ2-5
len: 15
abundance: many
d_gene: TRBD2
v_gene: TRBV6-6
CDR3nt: TGTGCCAGCAGTTACGGGACTAGCGGGAGAGAGACCCAGTACTTC
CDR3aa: CASSYGTSGRETQYF

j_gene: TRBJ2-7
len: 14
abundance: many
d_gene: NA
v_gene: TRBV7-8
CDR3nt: TGTGCCAGCAGCTTTGAGCAGGGGCGCTACGAGCAGTACTTC
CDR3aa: CASSFEQGRYEQYF

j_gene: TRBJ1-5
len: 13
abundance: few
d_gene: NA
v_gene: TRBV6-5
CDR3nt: TGTGCCAGCAGTTACGACACCAATCAGCCCCAGCATTTT
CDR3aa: CASSYDTNQPQHF

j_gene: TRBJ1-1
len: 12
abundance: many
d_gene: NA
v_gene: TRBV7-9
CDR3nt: TGTGCCAGCAGCCCCAGGATCACTGAAGCTTTCTTT
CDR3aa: CASSPRITEAFF